This T cell receptor beta chain is drawn from a study of blood T cell repertoires in COVID-19. This CDR3 spans 14 amino acids. Germline CDR1 SGHTA, CDR2 FQGNSA. Germline trimming cut 5 bases from V and 6 bases from J; bases unmatched to any gene: 7. Repertoires were generated with immunoSEQ multiplex PCR, while TCRdb's copy carries only in-frame clones and drops some. The data hold approximately 280,000 clones, with about 81% observed a single time. The chain is built from TRBV7-2 and TRBJ1-1; 9 nucleotides align to TRBD1. This TCR came from a human donor with COVID-19, enrolled during active disease. The donor label of this sample is uncertain. The sample was peripheral blood. CDR3: CASSQNRGRSEAFF. The CDR3 DNA sequence: TGTGCCAGCAGCCAAAACAGGGGGCGCTCTGAAGCTTTCTTT. Combining the CDR3 with reference TRBV7-2 and TRBJ1-1 gives the whole variable domain GAGVSQSPSNKVTEKGKDVELRCDPISGHTALYWYRQSLGQGLEFLIYFQGNSAPDKSGLPSDRFSAERTGGSVSTLTIQRTQQEDSAVYLCASSQNRGRSEAFFGQGTRLTVV.